This TCR beta chain was identified during a study of T cell responses to AZD1222 COVID-19 vaccine. Trimming took 4 bases from V and 4 from J, leaving 14 bases between them. Germline V gene lookup returns CDR1 SEHNR and CDR2 FQNEAQ (reference sequence). This CDR3 has 15 amino acids. The method was immunoSEQ multiplex PCR; TCRdb's version includes in-frame clones alone and lacks a portion of them. The table includes 140,000 or so clones, about 89% detected once. This receptor was obtained from an adult in good health. The specimen comprised peripheral blood, sampled on day 0 of AZD1222 vaccination. The gene calls are TRBV7-9 and TRBJ2-1, with D tentatively TRBD2 (5 bases). CDR3 sequence: CASSSQAAGYNEQFF. DNA for the CDR3: TGTGCCAGCAGCTCCCAAGCGGCAGGATACAATGAGCAGTTCTTC.